This paragraph reports one T cell receptor (beta chain). Its antigen is unidentified. After removal of 4 bases from V and 1 base from J, the junction contained 5 bases not matched to a gene. The CDR3 spans 17 residues. The germline V gene encodes CDR1 SGHRS and CDR2 YFSETQ. Amplification used 60 Vbeta primers and 13 Jbeta primers. This table comes from immunoSEQ multiplex PCR, and its TCRdb copy is limited to in-frame clones, with some not included. The repertoire holds over 150,000 clones, with over 65% as singletons. The sample belongs to a study of cytomegalovirus exposure and HLA in healthy donors. General study points: Data from an earlier analysis indicated that most TCR beta V segments were productive either about 90% or about 30% of the time. A later look showed TCR association rates differing by HLA locus, highest for DRB1 and lowest for HLA-C. In a later analysis, most CMV-associated TCR beta chains appeared HLA-restricted.

This sequence originates from a boy between 2 and 10 years old in good health and CMV-seronegative. The sequenced sample consisted of PBMCs. This chain connects TRBV5-1 to TRBJ2-5; 15 bases are shared with TRBD2. The CDR3 bases are TGCGCCAGCAGCCCCGGGACTAGCGGGGGGCCCCAAGAGACCCAGTACTTC. Its protein product is CASSPGTSGGPQETQYF.